These 24 T cell receptor beta chains were sequenced from one sample in a study of cytomegalovirus exposure and HLA in healthy donors. Clones were read by immunoSEQ multiplex PCR, and TCRdb kept only the in-frame ones, dropping some. The sample carries 150,000 or so clones, around nine tenths recorded once. Material: PBMCs. These receptors all come from a man between 18 and 35 years old in good health and CMV-seropositive.

J is TRBJ2-7 and V is TRBV28; D is unclear. CDR1 is MDHEN and CDR2 is SYDVKM in the germline V gene. Trimming shortened V by 3 bases and J by 0 bases, and 15 bases separated the two germline ends. The CDR3 contains 16 residues. The CDR3 DNA follows: TGTGCCAGCAGTTTGGCGGCAGCAACAAGCTCCTACGAGCAGTACTTC. Protein product: CASSLAAATSSYEQYF.

V and J are TRBV14 and TRBJ1-2; a weak D match, TRBD1 (5 bases). The germline CDR1 and CDR2 sequences are SGHDN and FVKESK. The CDR3 is 13 residues long. V was trimmed by 4 bases and J by 5 bases, leaving 11 bases between them. The CDR3 nucleotides are TGTGCCAGCAGCCTGGGGGGGAGTTATGGCTACACCTTC. The encoded protein is CASSLGGSYGYTF.

This clone was seen just once. The chain links TRBV5-1 to TRBJ1-1; 8 bases map to TRBD1. Germline V CDR1 and CDR2: SGHRS, YFSETQ. V was clipped by 7 bases and J by 3 bases; unmatched bases: 5. This CDR3 is 13 amino acids long. CDR3 sequence: CASATGEYTEAFF. In DNA, the CDR3 is TGCGCCAGCGCGACAGGGGAATACACTGAAGCTTTCTTT.

The V gene is TRBV6-5, the J gene TRBJ2-2; 9 bases map to TRBD2. Germline loops: CDR1 MNHEY, CDR2 SVGAGI. Trimming removed 7 bases from V and 4 bases from J; junction bases left unmatched: 7. This CDR3 has 15 residues. In DNA, the CDR3 is TGTGCCAGCACCTATAGCGGGGGACCCACCGGGGAGCTGTTTTTT. It specifies CASTYSGGPTGELFF.

Only one count was recorded for this clone. The J gene is TRBJ2-7, the V gene TRBV6-1; D might be TRBD2 (5 bases). Deletions cut 6 bases from V and 4 bases from J, with 19 bases between. Germline V lookup: CDR1 MNHNS, CDR2 SASEGT. CDR3 length: 15 residues. The CDR3 protein is CASSENGVERYEQYF. The CDR3 DNA reads TGTGCCAGCAGCGAGAACGGGGTTGAGAGGTACGAGCAGTACTTC.

This clone was detected only a few times. The chain couples TRBV2 to TRBJ1-6; D is unclear. Germline V gene sequence: CDR1 SNHLY, CDR2 FYNNEI. This CDR3 region has 13 residues. V lost 6 bases to trimming and J lost 4 bases, with 7 bases between them. CDR3 in DNA: TGTGCCAGCAGGCGGACTTATAATTCACCCCTCCACTTT. Its protein product is CASRRTYNSPLHF.

The gene calls are TRBV27 and TRBJ1-5; 8 nucleotides match TRBD1. Trimming at V came to 0 bases and at J to 10 bases, leaving 8 bases not matched to a gene. The CDR3 length is 15 residues. The germline V gene encodes CDR1 MNHEY and CDR2 SMNVEV (reference sequence). The DNA for the CDR3 is TGTGCCAGCAGTTTATCGGGGACAGGTGGGGGTCCCCAGCATTTT. Translated: CASSLSGTGGGPQHF.

The genes are TRBV11-1 and TRBJ2-7; the D is unclear. Trimming removed 5 bases at V and 6 bases at J, with 17 bases between. Germline-derived CDR1 and CDR2 are SGHAT and FQDESV (reference sequence). The CDR3 runs to 14 residues. This CDR3 is CASSVSAPGFEQYF. In nucleotides, the CDR3 is TGTGCCAGCAGCGTGTCCGCTCCCGGGTTCGAGCAGTACTTC. Complete variable domain (other parts from reference TRBV11-1 and TRBJ2-7): EAEVAQSPRYKITEKSQAVAFWCDPISGHATLYWYRQILGQGPELLVQFQDESVVDDSQLPKDRFSAERLKGVDSTLKIQPAELGDSAMYLCASSVSAPGFEQYFGPGTRLTVT.

This chain joins TRBV2 and TRBJ1-3; TRBD1 agrees at 9 bases. The J segment lost 15 bases and the V segment lost 3 bases, leaving 6 bases of the junction unmatched. The CDR3 length is 12 residues. Per germline, CDR1 SNHLY and CDR2 FYNNEI. In nucleotides, the CDR3 is TGTGCCAGCAGTGAGTTCCAGGGACAGGGATATTTT. The encoded protein is CASSEFQGQGYF.

V and J are TRBV18 and TRBJ2-7; 7 positions agree with TRBD1. The germline CDR1 and CDR2 sequences are KGHSH and LQKENI. V trimming: 0 bases; J trimming: 0 bases; junction bases outside the gene matches: 2. The CDR3 runs 15 residues. The CDR3 sequence is CASSPPGTVSYEQYF. Here the CDR3 DNA reads TGTGCCAGCTCACCACCTGGGACAGTCTCCTACGAGCAGTACTTC.

The chain uses TRBV11-1 and TRBJ1-3; 7 positions match TRBD1. This CDR3 spans 15 amino acids. V trimming: 5 bases; J trimming: 0 bases; junction bases outside the gene matches: 4. Germline CDR1 and CDR2: SGHAT and FQDESV (reference sequence). The CDR3 DNA reads TGTGCCAGCAGCCTCGGGACAGTCTCTGGAAACACCATATATTTT. It yields the protein CASSLGTVSGNTIYF.

The V call is TRBV4-1, the J call TRBJ2-7, with D possibly TRBD2 on 7 matching bases. V was trimmed by 1 base and J by 5 bases, leaving 15 bases between them. This CDR3 region has 15 residues. The V gene's germline CDR1 is MGHRA and CDR2 YSYEKL. Here the CDR3 DNA reads TGCGCCAGCAGCCAAGTTGCAAAGGGGGGGAACGAGCAGTACTTC. Residues: CASSQVAKGGNEQYF.

This chain joins TRBV5-6 and TRBJ2-1, with 7 bases lining up with TRBD2. The junction had 4 bases not matched to a gene; V was cut back by 1 base and J by 3 bases. The CDR3 extends over 15 amino acids. Per the germline V gene, CDR1 is SGHDT and CDR2 is YYEEEE. CDR3 bases: TGTGCCAGCAGCTTGCCGCGGGGGAGCTACAATGAGCAGTTCTTC. This sequence encodes CASSLPRGSYNEQFF.

The rearrangement joins TRBV13 to TRBJ2-1; D is uncertain. The CDR3 consists of 14 residues. Germline CDR1 is PRHDT and CDR2 is FYEKMQ (reference sequence). The V end was cut by 2 bases, the J end by 9 bases, with 14 bases between. CDR3 sequence reads: CASSLISIRGEQFF. CDR3 DNA sequence: TGTGCCAGCAGCTTAATTTCCATCAGAGGTGAGCAGTTCTTC.

The chain links TRBV10-3 to TRBJ1-3; D gene uncertain. The V end lost 0 bases, the J end lost 5 bases, and 8 bases lay between the germline ends. Germline V gene data show CDR1 as ENHRY and CDR2 as SYGVKD. CDR3 length equals 14 residues. CDR3 sequence (DNA): TGTGCCATCAGTGAGTCGGCAGCGCGAAACACCATATATTTT. Amino acids: CAISESAARNTIYF.

As for this clone: This same CDR3 is encoded by further DNA sequences in the sample. The rearrangement uses TRBV6-5 and TRBJ2-7; 7 nucleotides agree with TRBD1. The V and J ends lost 7 bases and 0 bases, in that order; junction bases with no gene match: 6. In germline, CDR1 is MNHEY, CDR2 SVGAGI. The CDR3 sequence is 14 residues long. The CDR3 region is CASTGTANSYEQYF. CDR3 bases: TGTGCCAGCACCGGGACAGCCAACTCCTACGAGCAGTACTTC.

The rearrangement uses TRBV9 and TRBJ1-2; a possible D gene is TRBD1 (5 bases). With 0 bases removed from V and 5 bases from J, the gap between germline ends came to 14 bases. Germline CDR1 reads SGDLS; CDR2 reads YYNGEE. This CDR3 has 15 residues. The chain's CDR3 is CASSVGVQGGYGYTF. CDR3 bases: TGTGCCAGCAGCGTAGGTGTCCAGGGTGGGTATGGCTACACCTTC.

This chain uses TRBV7-2 with TRBJ2-7, with D unclear. Germline values: CDR1 SGHTA, CDR2 FQGNSA. V was cut by 5 bases and J by 1 base, with 9 bases left in between. CDR3 length: 13 amino acids. The CDR3 DNA reads TGTGCCAGCAGCCCGCAGAAGTCCTACGAGCAGTACTTC. Translation gives CASSPQKSYEQYF.

CDR3 coding DNA: TGCGCCAGCAGCTCATGGAGCGACAGCGCTACCTACGAGCAGTACTTC. This encodes CASSSWSDSATYEQYF. The chain recombines TRBV5-1 with TRBJ2-7, with D perhaps TRBD1 (5 bases). Germline V gene sequence: CDR1 SGHRS, CDR2 YFSETQ. This CDR3 contains 16 residues. With 3 bases removed from V and 2 bases from J, the gap between germline ends came to 18 bases.

The J gene is TRBJ1-1, the V gene TRBV29-1; 7 bases fit TRBD1. Germline CDR1 and CDR2: SQVTM and ANQGSEA. The CDR3 spans 12 residues. The V segment lost 8 bases and the J segment 7 bases; nucleotides outside the gene matches: 10. The CDR3 region has the DNA TGCAGCTCCTCGGCAGGGGGTTATGAAGCTTTCTTT. It is translated as CSSSAGGYEAFF.

The rearrangement joins TRBV9 to TRBJ1-5, with D hard to call. This CDR3 region has 13 residues. The V and J ends lost 4 bases and 9 bases respectively, with 14 bases between them. Germline assignment: CDR1 SGDLS and CDR2 YYNGEE. The DNA for the CDR3 is TGTGCCAGCAGCCCAACGGTCCGGGGGCCCCAGCATTTT. It codes for CASSPTVRGPQHF.

J is TRBJ2-5 and V is TRBV6-5, with 7 bases matching TRBD2. This CDR3 region has 16 residues. The V and J ends lost 0 bases and 4 bases, in that order; junction bases with no gene match: 8. The germline V gene has CDR1 MNHEY and CDR2 SVGAGI. The DNA of the CDR3 is TGTGCCAGCAGTTACTCGACTAGTCCGGGGGGAGAGACCCAGTACTTC. This translates into CASSYSTSPGGETQYF.

The CDR3 sequence is CASSHSGGAETQYF. The CDR3 DNA reads TGTGCCAGCAGCCATAGCGGGGGGGCAGAGACCCAGTACTTC. The chain is built from TRBV7-8 and TRBJ2-5; TRBD2 aligns across 11 bases. Looked up from germline, CDR1 is SGHVS and CDR2 is FQNEAQ. After removal of 5 bases from V and 4 bases from J, the junction contained 3 bases not matched to a gene. This CDR3 is 14 amino acids long.

The table lists this clone with a count of one. The chain links TRBV5-8 to TRBJ1-2; 7 bases fit TRBD1. V lost 2 bases and J lost 2; bases outside the gene matches: 15. The germline CDR1 and CDR2 sequences are SGHTS and YDEGEE. The CDR3 length is 18 residues. CDR3 DNA sequence: TGTGCCAGCAGCTTACATTTCAGGAACAGGGGACGAAACTATGGCTACACCTTC. Translated, it gives CASSLHFRNRGRNYGYTF.